The 21 T cell receptor beta chains given below trace back to one sample, sequenced in a study of T cell responses to AZD1222 COVID-19 vaccine. Clones were sequenced by immunoSEQ multiplex PCR, and TCRdb holds only the in-frame ones, with some missing. The repertoire holds under 200,000 clones, 92% seen once, with 4.4% in the top ten. The sequencing here drew on peripheral blood, taken on day 0 of MenACWY control vaccination. The receptors here all came from an adult in good health.

V is TRBV7-9 and J is TRBJ2-5; 7 bases fit TRBD2. Looked up from germline, CDR1 is SEHNR and CDR2 is FQNEAQ (reference sequence). CDR3 size: 14 residues. J was trimmed by 2 bases and V by 6 bases; bases with no gene match: 6. The CDR3 nucleotides are TGTGCCAGCAGGCCTAGCGGACAACAAGAGACCCAGTACTTC. Protein product: CASRPSGQQETQYF.

This clone was seen once. V and J are TRBV5-1 and TRBJ2-1; unclear D gene. Deletions cut 0 bases from V and 4 bases from J, with 5 bases between. The CDR3 has 13 residues. Germline CDR1 is SGHRS and CDR2 is YFSETQ. CDR3 loop: CASSLGQYNEQFF. The CDR3 DNA is TGCGCCAGCAGCTTGGGGCAGTACAATGAGCAGTTCTTC.

The CDR3 reads CASSFASPNYGYTF. In DNA, the CDR3 is TGTGCCAGCAGCTTCGCGTCACCTAACTATGGCTACACCTTC. The gene calls are TRBV7-8 and TRBJ1-2; D gene unclear. This CDR3 contains 14 residues. Germline CDR1 is SGHVS and CDR2 is FQNEAQ. Trimming pared 3 bases from V and 0 bases from J, leaving 8 bases between.

CDR3 sequence reads: CASSESAGGTTEAFF. The CDR3 DNA is TGTGCCAGCAGTGAGTCGGCAGGGGGGACGACTGAAGCTTTCTTT. This rearrangement joins TRBV2 to TRBJ1-1; 7 nucleotides align to TRBD1. The CDR3 has 15 residues. From germline, CDR1 is SNHLY and CDR2 FYNNEI. The J segment lost 5 bases and the V segment lost 3 bases, leaving 9 bases of the junction unmatched.

This chain connects TRBV12-5 to TRBJ2-3, with D perhaps matching TRBD1 (6 bases). Germline CDR1 reads LGHNT; CDR2 reads FRNRAP. The CDR3 runs to 17 residues. Trimming took 6 bases from V and 1 from J, leaving 20 bases between them. DNA for the CDR3: TGTGCTAGTGGACCACCGGGACACCAAACCGGCACAGATACGCAGTATTTT. Translation gives CASGPPGHQTGTDTQYF.

The J gene is TRBJ2-2, the V gene TRBV9, with a tentative D call TRBD1 (6 bases). Deletions cut 3 bases from V and 6 bases from J, with 12 bases between. The CDR3 extends over 14 amino acids. Looked up from germline, CDR1 is SGDLS and CDR2 is YYNGEE. The CDR3 DNA reads TGTGCCAGCAGCGAACTACAGGGTCCCGGGGAGCTGTTTTTT. Its protein is CASSELQGPGELFF.

The V gene is TRBV6-2 or TRBV6-3, the J gene TRBJ2-5; no definite D call. The CDR3 consists of 16 residues. Trimming stripped 0 bases from V and 1 base from J, with 12 bases between. Germline values: CDR1 MNHEY, CDR2 SVGEGT. CDR3 amino acids: CASSYSVVPAQETQYF. Here the CDR3 DNA reads TGTGCCAGCAGTTACTCAGTCGTCCCTGCCCAAGAGACCCAGTACTTC.

The chain carries TRBV30 and TRBJ1-6, with TRBD1 matching 10 bases. The CDR3 sequence is 16 residues long. V was clipped by 3 bases and J by 2 bases; unmatched bases: 4. CDR1 and CDR2 from the germline V gene are GTSNPN and SVGIG (reference sequence). The CDR3 sequence is CAWSGDRGTYNSPLHF. The CDR3 DNA reads TGTGCCTGGAGCGGGGACAGGGGAACCTATAATTCACCCCTCCACTTT.

In its sample, this clone was seen a few times. The genes are TRBV27 and TRBJ1-5, with a weak D call TRBD1 (5 bases). The germline gives CDR1 MNHEY, CDR2 SMNVEV (reference sequence). The CDR3 loop spans 17 amino acids. V was shortened by 0 bases and J by 3 bases, with 15 bases between the two germline ends. Written as DNA, the CDR3 is TGTGCCAGCAGTTTATCGAAGAGGGGCGTGATCAATCAGCCCCAGCATTTT. Translating it yields CASSLSKRGVINQPQHF.

The chain employs TRBV3-1 (or the pseudogene TRBV3-2) and TRBJ1-4; D unclear. V lost 3 bases, J lost 4 bases, and 9 bases lay in between. The CDR3 spans 14 residues. Looked up from germline, CDR1 is LGHDT and CDR2 is YNNKEL (reference sequence). CDR3 sequence (DNA): TGTGCCAGCAGCCAGCGGACCCTTAATGAAAAACTGTTTTTT. Amino acid sequence: CASSQRTLNEKLFF.

This chain connects TRBV15 to TRBJ1-1; tentative D call: TRBD1 (5 bases). Germline V lookup: CDR1 LNHNV, CDR2 YYDKDF (reference sequence). Between the trimmed V and J ends, which lost 0 bases and 3 bases, there was a span of 14 bases. This CDR3 has 16 residues. The CDR3 is CATSRDSGTIDTEAFF. The CDR3 coding sequence is TGTGCCACCAGCAGAGATTCAGGGACGATCGACACTGAAGCTTTCTTT.

This chain uses TRBV10-3 with TRBJ1-2, with D perhaps matching TRBD1 (5 bases). Germline CDR1 reads ENHRY; CDR2 reads SYGVKD. This CDR3 comprises 15 residues. V was clipped by 4 bases and J by 4 bases, with 16 bases between them. For the CDR3, the DNA is TGTGCCATCAGTGCCCTAGGGGTAGATGGCTATGGCTACACCTTC. Protein sequence: CAISALGVDGYGYTF.

This clone was recorded a few times. The rearrangement uses TRBV5-1 and TRBJ2-7; unclear D gene. V lost 4 bases and J 0 bases, leaving 11 bases between the germline ends. This CDR3 contains 14 residues. From germline, CDR1 is SGHRS and CDR2 YFSETQ. CDR3 in amino acids: CASSLLSHSYEQYF. CDR3 nucleotide sequence: TGCGCCAGCAGCCTCCTCAGCCACTCCTACGAGCAGTACTTC.

This sequence joins TRBV7-2 and TRBJ2-2, with 10 bases fitting TRBD1. The CDR3 has 15 residues. Trimming at V came to 6 bases and at J to 4 bases, leaving 5 bases not matched to a gene. From germline, CDR1 is SGHTA and CDR2 FQGNSA. The CDR3 loop is CASRWDRGPTGELFF. CDR3 bases: TGTGCCAGCAGGTGGGACAGGGGCCCCACCGGGGAGCTGTTTTTT.

The chain combines TRBV9 with TRBJ1-1, with 8 bases identical to TRBD1. Losses at the gene ends were 0 bases for V and 5 bases for J; bases not matched to a gene: 0. The CDR3 covers 13 residues. The V gene's germline CDR1 is SGDLS and CDR2 YYNGEE. The CDR3 protein is CASSVGTGTEAFF. The CDR3 coding sequence is TGTGCCAGCAGCGTAGGGACAGGGACTGAAGCTTTCTTT.

The V and J genes are TRBV6-5 and TRBJ2-7; the match to TRBD2 covers 7 bases. The CDR3 covers 14 residues. The germline V gene has CDR1 MNHEY and CDR2 SVGAGI. V was clipped by 8 bases and J by 1 base; unmatched bases: 8. The CDR3 reads CASLTQAGSYEQYF. The DNA of the CDR3 is TGTGCCAGCTTAACCCAAGCGGGATCCTACGAGCAGTACTTC.

The V call is TRBV15, the J call TRBJ1-2; D is unresolved. Looked up from germline, CDR1 is LNHNV and CDR2 is YYDKDF (reference sequence). This CDR3 contains 14 residues. V lost 0 bases, J lost 4 bases, and 9 bases lay in between. Written as DNA, the CDR3 is TGTGCCACCAGCAGAGAGTGGACCGGCTATGGCTACACCTTC. Translation gives CATSREWTGYGYTF.

The chain is built from TRBV30 and TRBJ1-5; 9 bases align to TRBD1. From germline, CDR1 is GTSNPN and CDR2 SVGIG (reference sequence). This CDR3 has 13 amino acids. V trimming: 5 bases; J trimming: 5 bases; junction bases outside the gene matches: 4. The CDR3, as DNA: TGTGCCTGGTCCGGGACAGGGTATCAGCCCCAGCATTTT. Translated: CAWSGTGYQPQHF.

This sequence joins TRBV19 and TRBJ1-1; maybe TRBD1 (5 bases). Trimming took 3 bases from V and 3 from J, leaving 11 bases between them. CDR3 length equals 14 residues. Germline V lookup: CDR1 LNHDA, CDR2 SQIVND (reference sequence). CDR3 nucleotide sequence: TGTGCCAGTAGTATTGGACGGGGGGACACTGAAGCTTTCTTT. Its translation: CASSIGRGDTEAFF. The variable domain in full, with the rest retrieved from reference TRBV19 and TRBJ1-1, is DGGITQSPKYLFRKEGQNVTLSCEQNLNHDAMYWYRQDPGQGLRLIYYSQIVNDFQKGDIAEGYSVSREKKESFPLTVTSAQKNPTAFYLCASSIGRGDTEAFFGQGTRLTVV.

This sequence joins TRBV30 and TRBJ1-5; D unresolved. V lost 5 bases and J lost 4, with 12 bases in between. The germline V gene has CDR1 GTSNPN and CDR2 SVGIG (reference sequence). The CDR3 runs 13 residues. The CDR3: CAWGLWGNQPQHF. The CDR3 DNA follows: TGTGCCTGGGGACTTTGGGGAAATCAGCCCCAGCATTTT.

The sample holds one count of this clone. The J gene is TRBJ2-3, the V gene TRBV12-5; D ambiguous. Per germline, CDR1 LGHNT and CDR2 FRNRAP. The CDR3 has 12 amino acids. Trimming took off 1 base at V and 5 bases at J, with 4 bases between the two ends. The CDR3 spells CASGLAGDTQYF. The CDR3 coding sequence is TGTGCTAGTGGTTTGGCAGGAGATACGCAGTATTTT.